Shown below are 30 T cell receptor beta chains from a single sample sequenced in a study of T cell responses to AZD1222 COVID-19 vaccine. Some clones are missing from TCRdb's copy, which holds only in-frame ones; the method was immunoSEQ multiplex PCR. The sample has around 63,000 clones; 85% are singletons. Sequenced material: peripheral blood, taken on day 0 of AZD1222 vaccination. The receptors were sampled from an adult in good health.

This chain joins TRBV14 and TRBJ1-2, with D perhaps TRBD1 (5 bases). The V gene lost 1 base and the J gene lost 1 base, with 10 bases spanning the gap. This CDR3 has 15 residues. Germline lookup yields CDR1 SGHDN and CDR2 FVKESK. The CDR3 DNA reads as TGTGCCAGCAGCCAAGCAGGGCACCTTAACTATGGCTACACCTTC. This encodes CASSQAGHLNYGYTF.

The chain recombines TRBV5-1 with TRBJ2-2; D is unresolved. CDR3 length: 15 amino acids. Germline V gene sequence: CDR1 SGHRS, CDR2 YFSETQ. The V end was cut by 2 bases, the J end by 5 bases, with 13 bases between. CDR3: CASSFDSGGTGELFF. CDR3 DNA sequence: TGCGCCAGCAGCTTCGACTCGGGTGGTACCGGGGAGCTGTTTTTT.

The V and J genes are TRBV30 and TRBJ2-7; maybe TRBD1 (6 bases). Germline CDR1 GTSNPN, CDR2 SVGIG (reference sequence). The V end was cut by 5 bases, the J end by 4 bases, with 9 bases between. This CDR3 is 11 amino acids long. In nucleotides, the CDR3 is TGTGCCTGGGGGGACACATACGAGCAGTACTTC. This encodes CAWGDTYEQYF.

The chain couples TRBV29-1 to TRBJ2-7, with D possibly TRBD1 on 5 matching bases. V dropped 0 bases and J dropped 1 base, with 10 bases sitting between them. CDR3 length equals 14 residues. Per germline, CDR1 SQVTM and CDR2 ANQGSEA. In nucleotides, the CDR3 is TGCAGCGTTGAAGAGGGTACAGGTTCCTACGAGCAGTACTTC. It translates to CSVEEGTGSYEQYF.

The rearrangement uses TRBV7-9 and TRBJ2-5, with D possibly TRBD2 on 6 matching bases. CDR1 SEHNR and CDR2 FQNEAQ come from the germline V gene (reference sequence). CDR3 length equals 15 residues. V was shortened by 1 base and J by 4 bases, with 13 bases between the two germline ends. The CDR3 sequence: CASSLGGDRRETQYF. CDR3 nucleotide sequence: TGTGCCAGCAGCTTAGGGGGGGATAGAAGAGAGACCCAGTACTTC.

CDR3 coding DNA: TGCGCCAGCAGCTTCCCCGACAGGGGTGGTGGCTACACCTTC. This sequence encodes CASSFPDRGGGYTF. The genes are TRBV5-1 and TRBJ1-2; 8 bases line up with TRBD1. Germline V gene lookup returns CDR1 SGHRS and CDR2 YFSETQ. V gave up 2 bases and J gave up 7 bases; unmatched junction bases: 7. The CDR3 runs to 14 residues. The full variable domain, completed using reference TRBV5-1 and TRBJ1-2, is KAGVTQTPRYLIKTRGQQVTLSCSPISGHRSVSWYQQTPGQGLQFLFEYFSETQRNKGNFPGRFSGRQFSNSRSEMNVSTLELGDSALYLCASSFPDRGGGYTFGSGTRLTVV.

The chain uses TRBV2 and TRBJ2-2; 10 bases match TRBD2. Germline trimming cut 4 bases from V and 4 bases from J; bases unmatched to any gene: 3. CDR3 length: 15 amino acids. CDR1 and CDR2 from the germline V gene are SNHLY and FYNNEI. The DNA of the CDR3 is TGTGCCAGCAGTGCACTAGCGGGGACCACCGGGGAGCTGTTTTTT. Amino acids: CASSALAGTTGELFF.

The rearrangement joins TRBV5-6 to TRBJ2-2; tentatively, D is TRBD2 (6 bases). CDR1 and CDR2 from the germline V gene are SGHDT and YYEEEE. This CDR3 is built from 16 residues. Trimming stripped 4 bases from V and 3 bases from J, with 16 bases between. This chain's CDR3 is CASSPTTGEDTGELFF. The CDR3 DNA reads TGTGCCAGCAGCCCAACAACTGGGGAGGACACCGGGGAGCTGTTTTTT. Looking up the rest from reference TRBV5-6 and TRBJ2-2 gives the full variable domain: DAGVTQSPTHLIKTRGQQVTLRCSPKSGHDTVSWYQQALGQGPQFIFQYYEEEERQRGNFPDRFSGHQFPNYSSELNVNALLLGDSALYLCASSPTTGEDTGELFFGEGSRLTVL.

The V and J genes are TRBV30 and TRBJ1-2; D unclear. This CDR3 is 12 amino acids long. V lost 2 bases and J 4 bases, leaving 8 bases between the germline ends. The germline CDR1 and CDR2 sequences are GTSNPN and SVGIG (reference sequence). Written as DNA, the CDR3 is TGTGCCTGGAGTACCCAAAGCTATGGCTACACCTTC. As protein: CAWSTQSYGYTF.

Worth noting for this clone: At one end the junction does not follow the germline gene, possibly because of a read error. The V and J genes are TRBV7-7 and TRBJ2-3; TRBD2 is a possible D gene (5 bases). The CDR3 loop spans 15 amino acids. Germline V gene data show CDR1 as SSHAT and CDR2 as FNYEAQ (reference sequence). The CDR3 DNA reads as TGTGCTAGCAGCTTCGGGCCCCCGGGGACAGATACGCAGTATTTT. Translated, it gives CASSFGPPGTDTQYF.

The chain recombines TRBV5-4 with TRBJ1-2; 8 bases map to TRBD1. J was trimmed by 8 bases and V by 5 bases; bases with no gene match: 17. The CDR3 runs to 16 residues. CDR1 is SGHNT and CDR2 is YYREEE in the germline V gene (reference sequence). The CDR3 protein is CASRPRTGNIIDGYTF. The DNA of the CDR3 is TGTGCCAGCAGACCTAGGACAGGGAATATTATTGACGGCTACACCTTC.

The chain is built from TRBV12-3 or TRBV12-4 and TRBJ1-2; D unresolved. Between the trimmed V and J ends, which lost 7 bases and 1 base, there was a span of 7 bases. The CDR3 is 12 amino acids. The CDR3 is CASTGYNYGYTF. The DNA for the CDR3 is TGTGCCAGCACAGGCTATAACTATGGCTACACCTTC.

This chain's CDR3 is CASSQVQGGNSPLHF. The CDR3 DNA follows: TGTGCCAGCAGCCAAGTTCAGGGGGGTAATTCACCCCTCCACTTT. The V gene is TRBV3-1 (or the pseudogene TRBV3-2), the J gene TRBJ1-6; TRBD1 matches at 7 bases. Trimming at V came to 1 base and at J to 6 bases, leaving 3 bases not matched to a gene. Germline V gene lookup returns CDR1 LGHDT and CDR2 YNNKEL (reference sequence). This CDR3 has 15 residues.

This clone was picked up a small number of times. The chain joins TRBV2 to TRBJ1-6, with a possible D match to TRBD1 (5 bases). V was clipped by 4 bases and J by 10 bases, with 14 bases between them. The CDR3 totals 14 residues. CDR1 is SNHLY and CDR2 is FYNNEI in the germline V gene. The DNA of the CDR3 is TGTGCCAGCAGTGTTGGCCAGGGTAAATCACCCCTCCACTTT. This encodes CASSVGQGKSPLHF.

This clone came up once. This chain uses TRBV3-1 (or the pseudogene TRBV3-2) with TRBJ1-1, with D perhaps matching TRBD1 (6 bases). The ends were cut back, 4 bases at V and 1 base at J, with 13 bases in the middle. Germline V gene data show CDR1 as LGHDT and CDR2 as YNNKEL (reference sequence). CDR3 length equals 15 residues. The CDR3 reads CASSPRGSPNTEAFF. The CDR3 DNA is TGTGCCAGCAGCCCGAGGGGGTCTCCGAACACTGAAGCTTTCTTT.

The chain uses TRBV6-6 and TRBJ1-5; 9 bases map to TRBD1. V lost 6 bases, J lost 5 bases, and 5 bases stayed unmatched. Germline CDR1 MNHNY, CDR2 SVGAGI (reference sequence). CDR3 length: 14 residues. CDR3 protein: CASRKGDRDQPQHF. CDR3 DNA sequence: TGTGCCAGCAGAAAAGGGGACAGGGATCAGCCCCAGCATTTT.

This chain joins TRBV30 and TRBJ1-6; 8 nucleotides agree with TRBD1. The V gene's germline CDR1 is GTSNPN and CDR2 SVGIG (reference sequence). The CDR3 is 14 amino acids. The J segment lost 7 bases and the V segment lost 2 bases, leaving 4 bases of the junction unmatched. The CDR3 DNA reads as TGTGCCTGGAGTATGACAGGGGTCAATTCACCCCTCCACTTT. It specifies CAWSMTGVNSPLHF.

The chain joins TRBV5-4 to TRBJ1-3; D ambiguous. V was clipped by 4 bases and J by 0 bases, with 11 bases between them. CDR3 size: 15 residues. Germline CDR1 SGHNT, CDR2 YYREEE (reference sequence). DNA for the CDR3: TGTGCCAGCAGCACAGACGATAACTCTGGAAACACCATATATTTT. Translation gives CASSTDDNSGNTIYF.

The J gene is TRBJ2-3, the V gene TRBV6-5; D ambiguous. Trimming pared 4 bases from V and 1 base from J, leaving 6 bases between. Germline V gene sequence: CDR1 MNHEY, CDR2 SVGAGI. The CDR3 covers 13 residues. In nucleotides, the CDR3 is TGTGCCAGCAGTTCACCGGGCACAGATACGCAGTATTTT. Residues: CASSSPGTDTQYF.

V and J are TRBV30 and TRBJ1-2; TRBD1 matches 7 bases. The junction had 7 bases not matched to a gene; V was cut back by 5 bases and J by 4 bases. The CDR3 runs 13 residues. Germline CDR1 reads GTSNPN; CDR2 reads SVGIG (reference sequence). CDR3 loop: CAWWGQNAYGYTF. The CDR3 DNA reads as TGTGCCTGGTGGGGACAGAATGCCTATGGCTACACCTTC.

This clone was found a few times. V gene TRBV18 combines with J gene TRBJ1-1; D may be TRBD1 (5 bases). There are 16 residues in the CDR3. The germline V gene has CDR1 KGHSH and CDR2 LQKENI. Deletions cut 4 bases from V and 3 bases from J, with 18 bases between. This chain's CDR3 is CASSLSPRDWDTEAFF. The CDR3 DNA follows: TGTGCCAGCTCACTAAGCCCCCGGGACTGGGACACTGAAGCTTTCTTT.

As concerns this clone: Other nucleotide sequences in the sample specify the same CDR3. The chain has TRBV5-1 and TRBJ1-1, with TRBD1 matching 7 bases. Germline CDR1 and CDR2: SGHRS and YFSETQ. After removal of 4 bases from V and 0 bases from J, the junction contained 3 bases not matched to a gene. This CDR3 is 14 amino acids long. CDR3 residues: CASSPGTVNTEAFF. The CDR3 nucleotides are TGCGCCAGCAGCCCAGGGACAGTGAACACTGAAGCTTTCTTT. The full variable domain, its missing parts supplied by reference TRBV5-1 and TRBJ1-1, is KAGVTQTPRYLIKTRGQQVTLSCSPISGHRSVSWYQQTPGQGLQFLFEYFSETQRNKGNFPGRFSGRQFSNSRSEMNVSTLELGDSALYLCASSPGTVNTEAFFGQGTRLTVV.

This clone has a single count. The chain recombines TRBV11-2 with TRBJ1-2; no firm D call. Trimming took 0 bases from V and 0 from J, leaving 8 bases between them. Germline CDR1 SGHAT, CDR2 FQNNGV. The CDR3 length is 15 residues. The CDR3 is CASSLDRRANYGYTF. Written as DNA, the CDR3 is TGTGCCAGCAGCTTAGATCGGCGAGCTAACTATGGCTACACCTTC.

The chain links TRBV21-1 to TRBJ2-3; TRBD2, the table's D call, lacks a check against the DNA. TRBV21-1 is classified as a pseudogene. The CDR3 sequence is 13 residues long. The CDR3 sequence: CASSKGGTDTQYF. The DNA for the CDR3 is TGTGCCAGCAGCAAAGGCGGTACAGATACGCAGTATTTT.

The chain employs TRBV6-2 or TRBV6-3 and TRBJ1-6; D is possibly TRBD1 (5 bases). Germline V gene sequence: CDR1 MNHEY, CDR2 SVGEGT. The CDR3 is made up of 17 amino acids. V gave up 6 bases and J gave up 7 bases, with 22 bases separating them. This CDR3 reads CASSPTGKRGWNSPLHF. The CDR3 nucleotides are TGTGCCAGCAGCCCTACCGGGAAAAGGGGCTGGAATTCACCCCTCCACTTT.

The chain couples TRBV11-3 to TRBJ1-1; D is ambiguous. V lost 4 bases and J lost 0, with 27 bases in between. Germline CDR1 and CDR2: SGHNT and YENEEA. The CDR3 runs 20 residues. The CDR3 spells CASSSLRFPKSSLMNTEAFF. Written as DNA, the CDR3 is TGTGCCAGCAGCTCTCTTCGGTTCCCCAAGTCGAGCCTTATGAACACTGAAGCTTTCTTT.

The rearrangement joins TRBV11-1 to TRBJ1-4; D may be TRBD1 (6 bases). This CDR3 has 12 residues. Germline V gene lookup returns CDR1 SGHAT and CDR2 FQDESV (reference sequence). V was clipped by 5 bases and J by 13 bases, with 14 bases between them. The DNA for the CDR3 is TGTGCCAGCAGCCCGAGGACAGATTCACTGTTTTTT. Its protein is CASSPRTDSLFF.

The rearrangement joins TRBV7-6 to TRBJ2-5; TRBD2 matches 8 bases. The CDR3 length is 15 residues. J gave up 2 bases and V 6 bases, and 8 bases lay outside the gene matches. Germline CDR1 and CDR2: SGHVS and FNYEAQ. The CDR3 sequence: CASRTGGGNQETQYF. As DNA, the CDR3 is TGTGCCAGCAGGACGGGAGGGGGGAATCAAGAGACCCAGTACTTC.

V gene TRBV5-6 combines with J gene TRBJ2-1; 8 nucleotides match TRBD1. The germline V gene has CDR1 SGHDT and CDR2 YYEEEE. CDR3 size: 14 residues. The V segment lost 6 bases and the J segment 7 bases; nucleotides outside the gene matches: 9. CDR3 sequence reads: CASNPTGVGNEQFF. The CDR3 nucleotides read TGTGCCAGCAACCCGACAGGGGTGGGAAATGAGCAGTTCTTC.

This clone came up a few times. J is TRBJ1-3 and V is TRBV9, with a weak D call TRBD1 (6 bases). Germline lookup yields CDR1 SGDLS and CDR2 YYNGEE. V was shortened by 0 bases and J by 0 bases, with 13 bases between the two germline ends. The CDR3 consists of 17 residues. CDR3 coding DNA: TGTGCCAGCAGCGTAGGGCAGGGGACCTACTCTGGAAACACCATATATTTT. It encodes CASSVGQGTYSGNTIYF.